The 22 T cell receptor beta chains given below trace back to one sample, sequenced in a study of identifying expanded T cells in peripheral blood. Sequencing used immunoSEQ multiplex PCR; TCRdb keeps in-frame clones, though not all of them. The profile shows about 91,000 clones, roughly 86% of them singletons. Sequenced material: blood. The receptors were sampled from a person aged 18 to 70 in good health.

The V and J genes are TRBV18 and TRBJ1-5; D gene unclear. The CDR3 spans 13 residues. The V end was cut by 2 bases, the J end by 2 bases, with 4 bases between. The germline V gene has CDR1 KGHSH and CDR2 LQKENI. The DNA of the CDR3 is TGTGCCAGCTCACCAGGGGGCAATCAGCCCCAGCATTTT. Protein: CASSPGGNQPQHF.

This clone showed up just once. CDR3 loop: CASSHGETQYF. The CDR3 bases are TGTGCCAGCAGCCATGGGGAGACCCAGTACTTC. The chain joins TRBV6-5 to TRBJ2-5; D gene uncertain. Trimming cost V 6 bases and J 5 bases, with 7 bases left between them. The CDR3 is 11 amino acids. Germline V gene sequence: CDR1 MNHEY, CDR2 SVGAGI.

The chain is built from TRBV7-2 and TRBJ2-3, with 8 bases lining up with TRBD2. Per germline, CDR1 SGHTA and CDR2 FQGNSA. The trim removed 6 bases at V and 4 bases at J, leaving 9 bases unmatched. CDR3 length: 15 residues. DNA of the CDR3: TGTGCCAGCAGACAACTAGCGGCCGGCCCAGATACGCAGTATTTT. Translation: CASRQLAAGPDTQYF.

This chain uses TRBV16 with TRBJ1-1; possible D gene TRBD1, 5 bases. Germline V gives CDR1 KGHSY, CDR2 FQNENV. This CDR3 contains 13 residues. V gave up 3 bases and J gave up 5 bases, with 10 bases separating them. As DNA, the CDR3 is TGTGCCAGCAGCCACGTGTGGGGGACTGAAGCTTTCTTT. Protein sequence: CASSHVWGTEAFF.

The J gene is TRBJ2-6, the V gene TRBV7-9; TRBD1 matches at 10 bases. V shed 5 bases and J 2 bases; nucleotides not matched to a gene: 9. This CDR3 region has 18 residues. The germline V gene encodes CDR1 SEHNR and CDR2 FQNEAQ (reference sequence). CDR3 sequence (DNA): TGTGCCAGCAGCCATCAGGACAGGGGGAATCCTGGGGCCAACGTCCTGACTTTC. Its protein is CASSHQDRGNPGANVLTF. Looking up the rest from reference TRBV7-9 and TRBJ2-6 gives the full variable domain: DTGVSQNPRHKITKRGQNVTFRCDPISEHNRLYWYRQTLGQGPEFLTYFQNEAQLEKSRLLSDRFSAERPKGSFSTLEIQRTEQGDSAMYLCASSHQDRGNPGANVLTFGAGSRLTVL.

In DNA, the CDR3 is TGTGCCAGCAGCTTGTTGGGGGGGCAGCCCCAGCATTTT. Protein sequence: CASSLLGGQPQHF. This chain uses TRBV7-8 with TRBJ1-5; possible D gene TRBD1, 5 bases. Germline lookup yields CDR1 SGHVS and CDR2 FQNEAQ. CDR3 length equals 13 residues. Trimming pared 3 bases from V and 7 bases from J, leaving 10 bases between.

The chain combines TRBV5-1 with TRBJ1-1; no firm D call. Germline V gene lookup returns CDR1 SGHRS and CDR2 YFSETQ. CDR3 length equals 14 residues. Trimming took 0 bases from V and 2 from J, leaving 8 bases between them. The CDR3 sequence is CASSLGRDNTEAFF. CDR3 nucleotide sequence: TGCGCCAGCAGCTTGGGGAGGGATAACACTGAAGCTTTCTTT.

The table lists this clone with a count of one. The chain joins TRBV6-4 to TRBJ2-1, with 8 positions matching TRBD2. V was pared by 0 bases and J by 7 bases, with 5 bases of the junction left unmatched. The CDR3 has 15 amino acids. CDR1 is MRHNA and CDR2 is SNTAGT in the germline V gene. CDR3 protein: CASSDSNLAGNEQFF. The CDR3 coding sequence is TGTGCCAGCAGTGACTCTAACCTAGCGGGTAATGAGCAGTTCTTC.

In its sample, this clone was seen once. The gene calls are TRBV11-2 and TRBJ1-3, with 7 positions matching TRBD1. Germline V gives CDR1 SGHAT, CDR2 FQNNGV. Germline trimming cut 5 bases from V and 5 bases from J; bases unmatched to any gene: 9. The CDR3 is made up of 15 amino acids. The CDR3 is CASSEGRGRRNTIYF. CDR3 DNA sequence: TGTGCCAGCAGCGAGGGAAGGGGGCGAAGAAACACCATATATTTT.

The chain links TRBV4-1 to TRBJ2-2; D is unclear. CDR1 and CDR2 from the germline V gene are MGHRA and YSYEKL. This CDR3 is 17 amino acids long. Between the trimmed V and J ends, which lost 4 bases and 0 bases, there was a span of 15 bases. CDR3 loop: CASSPPRSDANTGELFF. CDR3 in DNA: TGCGCCAGCAGCCCCCCGAGGAGTGACGCGAACACCGGGGAGCTGTTTTTT.

The chain recombines TRBV5-5 with TRBJ2-3; D gene unclear. This CDR3 is 13 amino acids long. In germline, CDR1 is SGHKS, CDR2 YYEKEE (reference sequence). V was shortened by 2 bases and J by 0 bases, with 4 bases between the two germline ends. The DNA for the CDR3 is TGTGCCAGCAGCTTCGCTAGCACAGATACGCAGTATTTT. Its translation is CASSFASTDTQYF.

The chain has TRBV7-9 and TRBJ1-1, with D hard to call. The CDR3 runs to 11 residues. With 3 bases removed from V and 8 bases from J, the gap between germline ends came to 7 bases. The germline V gene has CDR1 SEHNR and CDR2 FQNEAQ (reference sequence). DNA for the CDR3: TGTGCCAGCAGCTTCGGGGAGGAAGCTTTCTTT. The encoded protein is CASSFGEEAFF. Combining the CDR3 with reference TRBV7-9 and TRBJ1-1 gives the whole variable domain DTGVSQNPRHKITKRGQNVTFRCDPISEHNRLYWYRQTLGQGPEFLTYFQNEAQLEKSRLLSDRFSAERPKGSFSTLEIQRTEQGDSAMYLCASSFGEEAFFGQGTRLTVV.

V usage is TRBV30 and J usage is TRBJ2-5; D might be TRBD2 (6 bases). This CDR3 comprises 17 residues. Germline values: CDR1 GTSNPN, CDR2 SVGIG (reference sequence). V was clipped by 0 bases and J by 5 bases, with 22 bases between them. CDR3 residues: CAWSVRLVLPLGETQYF. CDR3 nucleotides: TGTGCCTGGAGTGTACGACTAGTCCTTCCCCTTGGGGAGACCCAGTACTTC.

The V call is TRBV4-3, the J call TRBJ2-1, with D perhaps TRBD1 or TRBD2 (5 bases each). Germline CDR1 reads LGHNA; CDR2 reads YSLEER. The CDR3 extends over 15 amino acids. The V and J ends lost 1 base and 11 bases respectively, with 18 bases between them. The CDR3: CASSQGGQGGQKQFF. CDR3 DNA: TGCGCCAGCAGCCAAGGGGGCCAGGGCGGGCAGAAGCAGTTCTTC.

V is TRBV18 and J is TRBJ1-4, with D perhaps matching TRBD1 (6 bases). CDR1 and CDR2 from the germline V gene are KGHSH and LQKENI. Trimming stripped 2 bases from V and 6 bases from J, with 10 bases between. The CDR3 covers 14 residues. The CDR3 sequence is CASSPGGEDEKLFF. The CDR3 DNA reads as TGTGCCAGCTCACCAGGGGGCGAGGATGAAAAACTGTTTTTT.

J is TRBJ1-1 and V is TRBV19, with D possibly TRBD1 on 5 matching bases. In germline, CDR1 is LNHDA, CDR2 SQIVND (reference sequence). The CDR3 spans 14 residues. The V gene lost 3 bases and the J gene lost 10 bases, with 18 bases spanning the gap. CDR3 amino acids: CASSILSGTMGAFF. DNA of the CDR3: TGTGCCAGTAGTATCCTCTCCGGGACTATGGGAGCTTTCTTT.

The chain couples TRBV6-4 to TRBJ2-3; perhaps TRBD2 as D (5 bases). V was pared by 0 bases and J by 2 bases, with 15 bases between. Germline lookup yields CDR1 MRHNA and CDR2 SNTAGT. This CDR3 has 17 amino acids. The CDR3 coding sequence is TGTGCCAGCAGTGACTCGGCTGAAGGGAGATCCACAGATACGCAGTATTTT. Residues: CASSDSAEGRSTDTQYF.

V is TRBV30 and J is TRBJ1-5; D gene ambiguous. V was clipped by 2 bases and J by 5 bases, with 13 bases between them. Germline values: CDR1 GTSNPN, CDR2 SVGIG (reference sequence). The CDR3 covers 14 residues. CDR3 amino acids: CAWSRGVGYQPQHF. In DNA, the CDR3 is TGTGCCTGGAGTCGCGGGGTAGGGTATCAGCCCCAGCATTTT. The whole variable domain, remainder taken from reference TRBV30 and TRBJ1-5, is SQTIHQWPATLVQPVGSPLSLECTVEGTSNPNLYWYRQAAGRGLQLLFYSVGIGQISSEVPQNLSASRPQDRQFILSSKKLLLSDSGFYLCAWSRGVGYQPQHFGDGTRLSIL.

The chain carries TRBV5-1 and TRBJ2-3; 9 bases are a match to TRBD1. Trimming took 1 base from V and 6 from J; bases not matched to a gene: 3. Germline assignment: CDR1 SGHRS and CDR2 YFSETQ. The CDR3 has 14 residues. The CDR3 region has the DNA TGCGCCAGCAGCTTGACAGGGGGCGACGATACGCAGTATTTT. Amino acid sequence: CASSLTGGDDTQYF.

The V call is TRBV6-5, the J call TRBJ2-7; TRBD1 agrees at 9 bases. This CDR3 spans 14 amino acids. Trimming removed 4 bases from V and 5 bases from J; junction bases left unmatched: 6. CDR1 is MNHEY and CDR2 is SVGAGI in the germline V gene. This CDR3 is CASSSGQGWDEQYF. The CDR3 DNA reads as TGTGCCAGCAGTTCCGGACAGGGGTGGGACGAGCAGTACTTC.

This chain connects TRBV4-1 to TRBJ2-2, with TRBD2 matching 9 bases. The germline V gene encodes CDR1 MGHRA and CDR2 YSYEKL. CDR3 length: 18 amino acids. V shed 1 base, J shed 3 bases, and the junction held 9 bases outside the gene matches. The CDR3 region is CASSQAVSSGVDTGELFF. CDR3 coding DNA: TGCGCCAGCAGCCAAGCAGTCTCTAGCGGGGTTGACACCGGGGAGCTGTTTTTT.

V usage is TRBV7-2 and J usage is TRBJ2-5; 8 nucleotides align to TRBD2. Trimming took 0 bases from V and 1 from J; bases not matched to a gene: 4. CDR3 length equals 16 residues. Germline V gives CDR1 SGHTA, CDR2 FQGNSA. This CDR3 is CASSLATGLGQETQYF. In DNA, the CDR3 is TGTGCCAGCAGCTTAGCCACGGGACTAGGCCAAGAGACCCAGTACTTC. Supplemented by reference TRBV7-2 and TRBJ2-5, the full variable domain reads GAGVSQSPSNKVTEKGKDVELRCDPISGHTALYWYRQSLGQGLEFLIYFQGNSAPDKSGLPSDRFSAERTGGSVSTLTIQRTQQEDSAVYLCASSLATGLGQETQYFGPGTRLLVL.